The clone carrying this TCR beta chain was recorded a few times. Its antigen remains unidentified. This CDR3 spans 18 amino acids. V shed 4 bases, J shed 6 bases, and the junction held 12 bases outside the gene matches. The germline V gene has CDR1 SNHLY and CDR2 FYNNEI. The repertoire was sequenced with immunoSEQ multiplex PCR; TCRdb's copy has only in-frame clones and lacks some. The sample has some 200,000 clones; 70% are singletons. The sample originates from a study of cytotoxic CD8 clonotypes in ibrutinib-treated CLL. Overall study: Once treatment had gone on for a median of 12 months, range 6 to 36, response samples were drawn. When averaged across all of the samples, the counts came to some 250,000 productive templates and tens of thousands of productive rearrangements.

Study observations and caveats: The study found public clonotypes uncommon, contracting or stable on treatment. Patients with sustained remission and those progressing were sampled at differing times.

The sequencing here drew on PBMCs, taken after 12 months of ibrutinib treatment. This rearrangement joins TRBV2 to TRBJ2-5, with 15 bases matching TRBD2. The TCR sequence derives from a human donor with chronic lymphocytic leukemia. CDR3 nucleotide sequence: TGTGCCAGCAGTGGGACTAGCGGGGGGGCCGAGAGGATAAAGACCCAGTACTTC. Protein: CASSGTSGGAERIKTQYF.